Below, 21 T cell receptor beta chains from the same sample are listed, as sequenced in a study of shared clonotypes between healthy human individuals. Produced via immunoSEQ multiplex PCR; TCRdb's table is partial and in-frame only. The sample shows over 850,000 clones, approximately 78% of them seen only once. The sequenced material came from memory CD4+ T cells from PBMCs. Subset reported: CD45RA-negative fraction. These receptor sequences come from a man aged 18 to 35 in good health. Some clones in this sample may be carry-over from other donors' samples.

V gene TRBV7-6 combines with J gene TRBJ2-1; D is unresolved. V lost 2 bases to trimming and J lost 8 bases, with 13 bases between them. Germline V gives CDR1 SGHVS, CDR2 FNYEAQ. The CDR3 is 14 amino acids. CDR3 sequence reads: CASSLPSGLDEQFF. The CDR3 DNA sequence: TGTGCCAGCAGCTTACCGTCCGGTCTAGATGAGCAGTTCTTC.

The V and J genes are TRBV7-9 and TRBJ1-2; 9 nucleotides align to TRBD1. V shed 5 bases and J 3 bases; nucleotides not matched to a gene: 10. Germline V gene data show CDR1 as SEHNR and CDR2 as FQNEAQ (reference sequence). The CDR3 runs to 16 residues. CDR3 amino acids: CASSPGWDRAHYGYTF. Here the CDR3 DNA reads TGTGCCAGCAGCCCGGGATGGGACAGGGCGCACTATGGCTACACCTTC.

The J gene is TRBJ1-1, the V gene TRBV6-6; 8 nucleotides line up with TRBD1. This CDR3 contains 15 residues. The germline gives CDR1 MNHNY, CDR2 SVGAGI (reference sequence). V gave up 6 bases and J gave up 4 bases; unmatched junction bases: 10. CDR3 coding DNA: TGTGCCAGCAGGGAACCCCAGGGGGCGTCCACTGAAGCTTTCTTT. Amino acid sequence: CASREPQGASTEAFF.

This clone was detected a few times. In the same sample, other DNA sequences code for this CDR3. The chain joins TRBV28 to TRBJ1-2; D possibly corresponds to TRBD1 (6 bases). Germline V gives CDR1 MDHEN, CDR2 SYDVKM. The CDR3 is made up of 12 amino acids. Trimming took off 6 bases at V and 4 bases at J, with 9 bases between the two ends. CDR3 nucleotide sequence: TGTGCCAGCAGCCTGGGGGCCTATGGCTACACCTTC. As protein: CASSLGAYGYTF.

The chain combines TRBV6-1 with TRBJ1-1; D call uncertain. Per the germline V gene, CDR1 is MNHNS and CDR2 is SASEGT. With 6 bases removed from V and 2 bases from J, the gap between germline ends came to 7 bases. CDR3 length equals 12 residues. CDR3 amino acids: CASSPRNTEAFF. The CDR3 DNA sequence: TGTGCCAGCAGCCCAAGAAACACTGAAGCTTTCTTT.

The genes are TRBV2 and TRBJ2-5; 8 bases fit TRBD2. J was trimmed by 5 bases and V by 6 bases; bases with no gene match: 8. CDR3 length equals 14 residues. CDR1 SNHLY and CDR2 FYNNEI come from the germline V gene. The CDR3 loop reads CASSLAGMGETQYF. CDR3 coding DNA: TGTGCCAGCAGCTTAGCGGGAATGGGGGAGACCCAGTACTTC.

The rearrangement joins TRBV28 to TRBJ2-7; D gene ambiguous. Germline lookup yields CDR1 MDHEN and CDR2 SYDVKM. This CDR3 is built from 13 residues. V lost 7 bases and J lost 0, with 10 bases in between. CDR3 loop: CASTPWSSYEQYF. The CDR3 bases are TGTGCCAGCACCCCCTGGAGCTCCTACGAGCAGTACTTC.

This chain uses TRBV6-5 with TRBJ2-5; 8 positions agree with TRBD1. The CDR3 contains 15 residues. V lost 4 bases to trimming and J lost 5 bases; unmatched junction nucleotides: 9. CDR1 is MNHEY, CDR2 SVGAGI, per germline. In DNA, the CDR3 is TGTGCCAGCAGTTGGCCCGGACAGGGAGCGGAGACCCAGTACTTC. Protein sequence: CASSWPGQGAETQYF.

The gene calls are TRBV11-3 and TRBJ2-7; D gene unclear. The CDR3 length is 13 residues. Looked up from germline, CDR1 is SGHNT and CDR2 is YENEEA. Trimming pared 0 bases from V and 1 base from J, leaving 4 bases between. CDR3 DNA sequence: TGTGCCAGCAGCTTAGACATGTCCTACGAGCAGTACTTC. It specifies CASSLDMSYEQYF.

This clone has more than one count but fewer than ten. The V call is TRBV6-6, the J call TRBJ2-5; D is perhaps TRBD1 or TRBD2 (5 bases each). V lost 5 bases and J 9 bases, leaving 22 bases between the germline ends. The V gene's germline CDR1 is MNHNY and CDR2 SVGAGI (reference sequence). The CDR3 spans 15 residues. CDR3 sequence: CASSHDGDAAVSQYF. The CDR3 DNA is TGTGCCAGCAGTCACGACGGGGACGCTGCCGTGTCCCAGTACTTC.

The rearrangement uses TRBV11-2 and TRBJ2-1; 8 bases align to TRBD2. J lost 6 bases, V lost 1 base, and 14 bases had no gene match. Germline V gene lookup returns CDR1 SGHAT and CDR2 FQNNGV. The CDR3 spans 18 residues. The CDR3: CASSLGAGSGEETNEQFF. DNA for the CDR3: TGTGCCAGCAGCTTAGGGGCGGGTAGCGGGGAGGAGACCAATGAGCAGTTCTTC.

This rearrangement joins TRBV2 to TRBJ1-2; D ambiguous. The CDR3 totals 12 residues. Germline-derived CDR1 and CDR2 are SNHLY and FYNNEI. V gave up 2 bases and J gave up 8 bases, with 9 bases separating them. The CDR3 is CASSELGGGYTF. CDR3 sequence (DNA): TGTGCCAGCAGTGAACTGGGCGGAGGCTACACCTTC.

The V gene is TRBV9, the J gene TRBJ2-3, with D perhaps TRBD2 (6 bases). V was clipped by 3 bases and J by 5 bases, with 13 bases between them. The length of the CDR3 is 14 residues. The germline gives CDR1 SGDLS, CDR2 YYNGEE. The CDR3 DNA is TGTGCCAGCAGCGCCGGCCTAGCGAAAGATACGCAGTATTTT. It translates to CASSAGLAKDTQYF. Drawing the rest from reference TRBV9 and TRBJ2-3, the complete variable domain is DSGVTQTPKHLITATGQRVTLRCSPRSGDLSVYWYQQSLDQGLQFLIQYYNGEERAKGNILERFSAQQFPDLHSELNLSSLELGDSALYFCASSAGLAKDTQYFGPGTRLTVL.

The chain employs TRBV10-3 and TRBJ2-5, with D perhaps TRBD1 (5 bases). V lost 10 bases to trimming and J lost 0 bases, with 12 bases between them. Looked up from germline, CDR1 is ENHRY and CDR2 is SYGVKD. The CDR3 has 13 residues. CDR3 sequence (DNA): TGTGCCACGTCGTCCAGGGACCAAGAGACCCAGTACTTC. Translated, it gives CATSSRDQETQYF.

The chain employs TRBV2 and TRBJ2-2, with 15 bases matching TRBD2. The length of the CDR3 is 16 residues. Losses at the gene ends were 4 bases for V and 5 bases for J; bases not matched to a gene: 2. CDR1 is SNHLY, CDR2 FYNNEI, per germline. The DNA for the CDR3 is TGTGCCAGCAGTGGGACTAGCGGGAGGGGTACCGGGGAGCTGTTTTTT. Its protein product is CASSGTSGRGTGELFF.

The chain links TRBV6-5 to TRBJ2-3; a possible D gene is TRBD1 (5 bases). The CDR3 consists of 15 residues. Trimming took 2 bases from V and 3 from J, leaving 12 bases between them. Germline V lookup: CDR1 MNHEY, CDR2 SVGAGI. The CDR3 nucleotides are TGTGCCAGCAGTTACACATCAGGGTATACAGATACGCAGTATTTT. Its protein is CASSYTSGYTDTQYF.

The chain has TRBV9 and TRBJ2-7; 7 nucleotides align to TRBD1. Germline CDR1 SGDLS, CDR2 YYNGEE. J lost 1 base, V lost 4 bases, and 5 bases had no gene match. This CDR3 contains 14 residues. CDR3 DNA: TGTGCCAGCAGCCGCCGGGACAGATCCTACGAGCAGTACTTC. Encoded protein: CASSRRDRSYEQYF. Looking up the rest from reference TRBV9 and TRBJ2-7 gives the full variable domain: DSGVTQTPKHLITATGQRVTLRCSPRSGDLSVYWYQQSLDQGLQFLIQYYNGEERAKGNILERFSAQQFPDLHSELNLSSLELGDSALYFCASSRRDRSYEQYFGPGTRLTVT.

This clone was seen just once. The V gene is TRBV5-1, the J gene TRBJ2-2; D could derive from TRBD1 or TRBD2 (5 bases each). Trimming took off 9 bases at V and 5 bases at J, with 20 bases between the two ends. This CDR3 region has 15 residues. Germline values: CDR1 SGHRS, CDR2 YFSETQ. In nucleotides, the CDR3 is TGCGCCACCACTTTCGGGACGGCCTCAACCGGGGAGCTGTTTTTT. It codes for CATTFGTASTGELFF. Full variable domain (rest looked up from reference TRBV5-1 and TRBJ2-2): KAGVTQTPRYLIKTRGQQVTLSCSPISGHRSVSWYQQTPGQGLQFLFEYFSETQRNKGNFPGRFSGRQFSNSRSEMNVSTLELGDSALYLCATTFGTASTGELFFGEGSRLTVL.

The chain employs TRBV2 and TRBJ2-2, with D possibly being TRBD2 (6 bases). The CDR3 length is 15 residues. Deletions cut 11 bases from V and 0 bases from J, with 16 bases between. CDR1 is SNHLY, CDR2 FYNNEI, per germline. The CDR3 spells CAQEGGTTNTGELFF. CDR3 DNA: TGTGCCCAGGAGGGCGGAACTACGAACACCGGGGAGCTGTTTTTT.

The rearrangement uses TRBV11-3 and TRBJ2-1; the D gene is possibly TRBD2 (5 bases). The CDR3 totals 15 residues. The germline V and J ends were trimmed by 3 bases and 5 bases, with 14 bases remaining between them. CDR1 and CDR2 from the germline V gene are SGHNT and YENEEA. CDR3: CASSLYGEGNNEQFF. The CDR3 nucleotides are TGTGCCAGCAGCTTGTATGGCGAGGGAAACAATGAGCAGTTCTTC.

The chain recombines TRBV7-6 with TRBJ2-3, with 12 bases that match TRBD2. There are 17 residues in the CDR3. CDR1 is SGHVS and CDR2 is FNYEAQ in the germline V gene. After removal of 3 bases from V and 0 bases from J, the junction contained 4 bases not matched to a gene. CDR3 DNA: TGTGCCAGCAGCTTGGTGACTAGCGGGAGTAGCACAGATACGCAGTATTTT. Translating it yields CASSLVTSGSSTDTQYF.